Sequencing of this T cell receptor beta chain was carried out in a study of T cell repertoires in ileal Crohn's disease. Across the whole study: About half received postoperative treatment, about a dozen with thiopurines and roughly 20 anti-TNF.

Regarding the study as a whole: Compared with non-smokers, active smokers at surgery showed more clonal expansions.

This clone is medium-sized (0.01 to 0.1%). What it binds is not known. Time point indicated: proximal margin of the surgical specimen (macroscopically non-inflamed). Clones were sequenced by immunoSEQ multiplex PCR, and TCRdb holds only the in-frame ones, with some missing. The table shows 7,000 or so clones, with 72% occurring only once. The CDR3 length is 13 residues. V was shortened by 2 bases and J by 6 bases, with 10 bases between the two germline ends. The germline CDR1 and CDR2 sequences are SGHTA and FQGTGA. The sequence came from an adult with Crohn's disease. The sequencing sample was made of ileal tissue. The chain uses TRBV7-3 and TRBJ1-2; possible D gene TRBD1, 5 bases. The CDR3 coding sequence is TGTGCCAGCAGCTTACAGGGTTGGAATGGCTACACCTTC. Amino acid sequence: CASSLQGWNGYTF.